These 25 T cell receptor beta chains share one sample of origin, sequenced in a study of PD-L1 blockade in urothelial cancer. Assay: immunoSEQ multiplex PCR; the TCRdb copy retains only in-frame clones and omits some. The data contain around 110,000 clones, approximately 89% of them singletons. Regarding time point: peripheral blood 6 weeks after treatment start. The sequenced sample was PBMCs, obtained around atezolizumab (anti-PD-L1) treatment. The origin of the receptors is a man aged 60-69 years with urothelial cancer.

The J gene is TRBJ2-6, the V gene TRBV11-2; 10 nucleotides line up with TRBD1. Germline assignment: CDR1 SGHAT and CDR2 FQNNGV. This CDR3 region has 17 residues. V shed 4 bases and J 1 base; nucleotides not matched to a gene: 4. CDR3 sequence: CASSSGTGVSGANVLTF. In nucleotides, the CDR3 is TGTGCCAGCAGCTCCGGGACAGGGGTATCTGGGGCCAACGTCCTGACTTTC.

V and J are TRBV11-2 and TRBJ2-7; TRBD1 matches 9 bases. The junction had 11 bases not matched to a gene; V was cut back by 5 bases and J by 3 bases. Per the germline V gene, CDR1 is SGHAT and CDR2 is FQNNGV. The CDR3 has 16 amino acids. The CDR3, as DNA: TGTGCCAGCAGCCTAACCTTTACGACAGGGGGCTACGAGCAGTACTTC. Its translation: CASSLTFTTGGYEQYF.

The CDR3 nucleotides are TGTGCCAGCAGTAGGACTAGCGGGGAAAACACCGGGGAGCTGTTTTTT. Its protein product is CASSRTSGENTGELFF. This rearrangement joins TRBV21-1 to TRBJ2-2; the D call TRBD2 from the table was never checked on the DNA. TRBV21-1 is annotated as a pseudogene. There are 16 residues in the CDR3.

The sample holds one count of this clone. The chain has TRBV6-5 and TRBJ1-4; 11 nucleotides match TRBD1. The germline CDR1 and CDR2 sequences are MNHEY and SVGAGI. V shed 6 bases, J shed 10 bases, and the junction held 1 base outside the gene matches. The CDR3 loop spans 12 amino acids. The CDR3 region has the DNA TGTGCCAGCAGGGGACAGGGGGGAAAACTGTTTTTT. It encodes CASRGQGGKLFF.

The V and J genes are TRBV10-2 and TRBJ1-4; TRBD1 agrees at 7 bases. This CDR3 is built from 13 residues. The germline V gene encodes CDR1 WSHSY and CDR2 SAAADI. Trimming at V came to 6 bases and at J to 10 bases, leaving 8 bases not matched to a gene. The CDR3 DNA reads as TGCGCCAGCAGGGAACCGGGACAGCGAAAACTGTTTTTT. Translating gives CASREPGQRKLFF.

This sequence joins TRBV9 and TRBJ2-7; 9 nucleotides line up with TRBD2. The junction had 10 bases not matched to a gene; V was cut back by 7 bases and J by 2 bases. The CDR3 loop spans 15 amino acids. CDR1 is SGDLS and CDR2 is YYNGEE in the germline V gene. Here the CDR3 reads CASATGSSGTYEQYF. For the CDR3, the DNA is TGTGCCAGCGCAACCGGGTCTAGCGGGACCTACGAGCAGTACTTC.

The chain is built from TRBV7-2 and TRBJ2-7; TRBD2 is a possible D gene (6 bases). Germline loops: CDR1 SGHTA, CDR2 FQGNSA. The CDR3 contains 15 residues. Trimming removed 4 bases from V and 1 base from J, with 14 bases in between. The DNA of the CDR3 is TGTGCCAGCAGCTCTACTCGGGAGATATCCTACGAGCAGTACTTC. This gives the protein CASSSTREISYEQYF. The whole variable domain, filled in from reference TRBV7-2 and TRBJ2-7, reads GAGVSQSPSNKVTEKGKDVELRCDPISGHTALYWYRQSLGQGLEFLIYFQGNSAPDKSGLPSDRFSAERTGGSVSTLTIQRTQQEDSAVYLCASSSTREISYEQYFGPGTRLTVT.

The chain is built from TRBV6-6 and TRBJ2-7, with TRBD2 matching over 11 bases. CDR1 and CDR2 (germline): MNHNY, SVGAGI (reference sequence). The CDR3 spans 15 residues. J lost 6 bases, V lost 7 bases, and 11 bases had no gene match. The CDR3 DNA follows: TGTGCCAGCACCGAAAAACTAGCGGGAGCTTCCGAGCAGTACTTC. This translates into CASTEKLAGASEQYF.

This clone was observed once. The V call is TRBV10-3, the J call TRBJ2-7; 8 nucleotides match TRBD1. The CDR3 covers 14 residues. The V gene's germline CDR1 is ENHRY and CDR2 SYGVKD. J was trimmed by 9 bases and V by 2 bases; bases with no gene match: 9. CDR3 nucleotides: TGTGCCATCAGTGAGGGGCAGGGGGCCCCGTGGCAGTACTTC. It is translated as CAISEGQGAPWQYF.

This clone appeared a single time. This rearrangement joins TRBV7-9 to TRBJ2-3; tentative D call: TRBD2 (6 bases). The CDR3 sequence is 15 residues long. V was trimmed by 5 bases and J by 3 bases, leaving 15 bases between them. CDR1 and CDR2 (germline): SEHNR, FQNEAQ (reference sequence). CDR3 protein: CASSRGLQLTDTQYF. CDR3 bases: TGTGCCAGCAGCCGTGGACTACAACTGACAGATACGCAGTATTTT.

The genes are TRBV5-6 and TRBJ1-1; maybe TRBD1 (6 bases). Germline V gene lookup returns CDR1 SGHDT and CDR2 YYEEEE. V lost 6 bases to trimming and J lost 5 bases, with 29 bases between them. The CDR3 has 18 residues. CDR3: CASTGIPPRRGYRTEAFF. CDR3 nucleotide sequence: TGTGCCAGCACCGGCATTCCCCCTCGAAGGGGGTATAGGACTGAAGCTTTCTTT.

This sequence joins TRBV7-2 and TRBJ2-2; D unresolved. Germline CDR1 and CDR2: SGHTA and FQGNSA. Trimming took 6 bases from V and 4 from J, leaving 12 bases between them. The CDR3 spans 14 residues. The CDR3 loop is CASRYRSGTGELFF. The CDR3 DNA is TGTGCCAGCAGGTATCGGTCGGGCACCGGGGAGCTGTTTTTT.

In its sample, this clone was seen once. The CDR3 loop is CASSPGLAATKQYF. The CDR3 DNA reads as TGTGCCAGCAGTCCGGGACTAGCGGCGACTAAGCAGTACTTC. The chain links TRBV2 to TRBJ2-7, with TRBD2 matching 11 bases. Germline V gives CDR1 SNHLY, CDR2 FYNNEI. With 5 bases clipped from V and 8 bases from J, the junction kept 8 bases outside the gene matches. The CDR3 length is 14 residues. The variable domain in full, completed from reference TRBV2 and TRBJ2-7, reads EPEVTQTPSHQVTQMGQEVILRCVPISNHLYFYWYRQILGQKVEFLVSFYNNEISEKSEIFDDQFSVERPDGSNFTLKIRSTKLEDSAMYFCASSPGLAATKQYFGPGTRLTVT.

The chain couples TRBV19 to TRBJ1-1; weak D call: TRBD1 (6 bases). V lost 6 bases and J lost 1, with 12 bases in between. In germline, CDR1 is LNHDA, CDR2 SQIVND (reference sequence). This CDR3 contains 14 residues. As DNA, the CDR3 is TGTGCCAGTAGCCCGGGACACGAGAACACTGAAGCTTTCTTT. It is translated as CASSPGHENTEAFF.

The V and J genes are TRBV6-8 and TRBJ2-7, with D unclear. Between the trimmed V and J ends, which lost 4 bases and 0 bases, there was a span of 13 bases. The CDR3 totals 15 residues. Germline CDR1 and CDR2: MNHGY and SAAAGT. The CDR3 protein is CASSFPYGDSYEQYF. The CDR3 DNA reads as TGTGCCAGCAGTTTCCCCTATGGAGACTCCTACGAGCAGTACTTC.

This chain joins TRBV9 and TRBJ1-2; 8 bases agree with TRBD1. There are 14 residues in the CDR3. Germline CDR1 reads SGDLS; CDR2 reads YYNGEE. Germline trimming cut 4 bases from V and 8 bases from J; bases unmatched to any gene: 10. The CDR3 spells CASSPGTGVQGYTF. CDR3 DNA sequence: TGTGCCAGCAGCCCCGGGACAGGTGTTCAAGGCTACACCTTC.

The chain combines TRBV7-2 with TRBJ1-2, with 10 bases fitting TRBD1. The CDR3 sequence is 14 residues long. The trim removed 5 bases at V and 7 bases at J, leaving 7 bases unmatched. Germline loops: CDR1 SGHTA, CDR2 FQGNSA. The chain's CDR3 is CASSPGTGAFGYTF. CDR3 nucleotide sequence: TGTGCCAGCAGCCCGGGGACAGGGGCCTTTGGCTACACCTTC. Variable domain in full (rest from reference TRBV7-2 and TRBJ1-2): GAGVSQSPSNKVTEKGKDVELRCDPISGHTALYWYRQSLGQGLEFLIYFQGNSAPDKSGLPSDRFSAERTGGSVSTLTIQRTQQEDSAVYLCASSPGTGAFGYTFGSGTRLTVV.

J is TRBJ1-1 and V is TRBV29-1; D uncertain. Germline CDR1 reads SQVTM; CDR2 reads ANQGSEA. The ends were cut back, 1 base at V and 3 bases at J, with 18 bases in the middle. The CDR3 has 16 residues. CDR3 nucleotides: TGCAGCGTTGAAGTGGGAGGCAACATTGGGGACACTGAAGCTTTCTTT. Its protein product is CSVEVGGNIGDTEAFF. Looking up the rest from reference TRBV29-1 and TRBJ1-1 gives the full variable domain: SAVISQKPSRDICQRGTSLTIQCQVDSQVTMMFWYRQQPGQSLTLIATANQGSEATYESGFVIDKFPISRPNLTFSTLTVSNMSPEDSSIYLCSVEVGGNIGDTEAFFGQGTRLTVV.

The V and J genes are TRBV27 and TRBJ2-3; weak D call: TRBD2 (5 bases). Trimming shortened V by 2 bases and J by 2 bases, and 8 bases separated the two germline ends. Germline-derived CDR1 and CDR2 are MNHEY and SMNVEV (reference sequence). The CDR3 loop spans 14 amino acids. CDR3 sequence reads: CASSLKRTTDTQYF. Written as DNA, the CDR3 is TGTGCCAGCAGTTTAAAGCGGACCACAGATACGCAGTATTTT.

V and J are TRBV7-2 and TRBJ2-3; TRBD1 is a possible D gene (6 bases). Trimming left V 4 bases short and J 2 bases short, with 25 bases between. CDR3 length equals 19 residues. Germline V gene lookup returns CDR1 SGHTA and CDR2 FQGNSA. For the CDR3, the DNA is TGTGCCAGCAGCTCGACGGGGCCCCGGGACAACTTCTTCACAGATACGCAGTATTTT. Its protein is CASSSTGPRDNFFTDTQYF. Full variable domain (outside the CDR3, taken from reference TRBV7-2 and TRBJ2-3): GAGVSQSPSNKVTEKGKDVELRCDPISGHTALYWYRQSLGQGLEFLIYFQGNSAPDKSGLPSDRFSAERTGGSVSTLTIQRTQQEDSAVYLCASSSTGPRDNFFTDTQYFGPGTRLTVL.

The V gene is TRBV27, the J gene TRBJ1-3; 9 bases fit TRBD1. Per the germline V gene, CDR1 is MNHEY and CDR2 is SMNVEV (reference sequence). This CDR3 is 14 amino acids long. The trim removed 4 bases at V and 5 bases at J, leaving 3 bases unmatched. The CDR3 sequence: CASSSDRGRNTIYF. In nucleotides, the CDR3 is TGTGCCAGCAGTTCGGACAGGGGACGAAACACCATATATTTT.

This chain connects TRBV7-9 to TRBJ2-6; perhaps TRBD1 as D (5 bases). CDR1 is SEHNR and CDR2 is FQNEAQ in the germline V gene (reference sequence). The V end lost 2 bases, the J end lost 1 base, and 9 bases lay between the germline ends. CDR3 length: 16 residues. The CDR3 DNA sequence: TGTGCCAGCAGCTTACCCAGGGTATCTGGGGCCAACGTCCTGACTTTC. It encodes CASSLPRVSGANVLTF. Variable domain in full (rest from reference TRBV7-9 and TRBJ2-6): DTGVSQNPRHKITKRGQNVTFRCDPISEHNRLYWYRQTLGQGPEFLTYFQNEAQLEKSRLLSDRFSAERPKGSFSTLEIQRTEQGDSAMYLCASSLPRVSGANVLTFGAGSRLTVL.

The rearrangement joins TRBV11-2 to TRBJ1-2, with D possibly TRBD1 on 6 matching bases. CDR1 is SGHAT, CDR2 FQNNGV, per germline. The V end was cut by 6 bases, the J end by 8 bases, with 19 bases between. There are 14 residues in the CDR3. In nucleotides, the CDR3 is TGTGCCAGCAGACCAGCAGGGGTCGGTCGAGGCTACACCTTC. This sequence encodes CASRPAGVGRGYTF.

The sample holds one count of this clone. V gene TRBV5-5 combines with J gene TRBJ2-3, with D possibly TRBD2 on 7 matching bases. The CDR3 is 18 residues long. With 0 bases removed from V and 4 bases from J, the gap between germline ends came to 21 bases. Germline V gene sequence: CDR1 SGHKS, CDR2 YYEKEE (reference sequence). CDR3 residues: CASSLVSGGYSTPDTQYF. Here the CDR3 DNA reads TGTGCCAGCAGCTTGGTTTCGGGGGGCTACAGCACACCAGATACGCAGTATTTT.

The chain has TRBV10-1 and TRBJ2-7; 8 bases are shared with TRBD1. Germline CDR1 and CDR2: WNHNN and SYGVQD (reference sequence). The CDR3 extends over 16 amino acids. J lost 4 bases, V lost 0 bases, and 8 bases had no gene match. This CDR3 reads CASSESEGTGLYEQYF. In DNA form, the CDR3 reads TGCGCCAGCAGTGAGTCGGAAGGGACAGGCCTTTACGAGCAGTACTTC.